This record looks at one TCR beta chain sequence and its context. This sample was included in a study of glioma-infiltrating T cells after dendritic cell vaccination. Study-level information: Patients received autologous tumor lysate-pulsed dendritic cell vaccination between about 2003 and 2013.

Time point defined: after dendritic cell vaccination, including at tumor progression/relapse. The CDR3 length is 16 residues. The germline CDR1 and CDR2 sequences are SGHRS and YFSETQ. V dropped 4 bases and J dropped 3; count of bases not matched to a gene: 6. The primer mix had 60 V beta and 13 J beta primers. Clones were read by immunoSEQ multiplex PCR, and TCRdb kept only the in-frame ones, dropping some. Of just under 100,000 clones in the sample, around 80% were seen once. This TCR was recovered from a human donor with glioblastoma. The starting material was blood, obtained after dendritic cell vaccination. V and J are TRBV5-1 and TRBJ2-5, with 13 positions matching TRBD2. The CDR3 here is CASSETSGGYKETQYF. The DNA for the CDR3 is TGCGCCAGCAGCGAGACTAGCGGGGGGTATAAAGAGACCCAGTACTTC.